This TCR beta chain derives from a study of T cells in Graves' hyperthyroidism and ophthalmopathy. Study results and limitations: Appearing also in blood were most of the thyroid clonotypes expanded above 0.001. From stable hyperthyroidism, ophthalmopathy was set apart by a 13 V-J model.

Many counts were recorded for this clonotype. The antigen is undetermined. Amplified TCR beta CDR3 regions came from RNA transcripts. HTBI primers drove first-round RT-PCR of the TCR CDR3. One entry per CDR3 protein results from TCRdb running MiXCR on the multiplex PCR reads. Here the sample spans around 390,000 distinct CDR3 sequences, roughly 15% being singletons. The CDR3 has 17 residues. Trimming left V 1 base short and J 4 bases short, with 20 bases between. Germline assignment: CDR1 SGHAT and CDR2 FQNNGV. Duration under 3 months, a NOSPECS grade of at least 4, and a Clinical Activity Score of at least 3 characterized the ophthalmopathy patients. Using more than 8 ml of fresh peripheral blood, PBMCs were prepared.

The chain joins TRBV11-2 to TRBJ2-7, with TRBD2 as a possible D gene (6 bases). The sequencing sample was made of blood. This clonotype originated in a woman aged 25-40 years with Graves' ophthalmopathy. CDR3 loop: CASSLAGISGSLYEQYF. In DNA form, the CDR3 reads TGTGCCAGCAGCTTAGCGGGGATTAGCGGAAGCTTATACGAGCAGTACTTC.